What follows is one T cell receptor (beta chain) and its context. Antigen specificity is unknown. These data come from a study of cytomegalovirus exposure and HLA in healthy donors. Overall study: Membership in the Caucasian-associated ancestry cluster was found for about four fifths of 398 genotyped donors. Notes on the study in general: Specificity for CMV antigens was confirmed in vitro for three of the CMV-associated chains. Later analysis suggested most CMV-associated TCR beta chains were HLA-restricted.

Germline V CDR1 and CDR2: SGHDT, YYEEEE. V lost 0 bases and J 4 bases, leaving 14 bases between the germline ends. CDR3 length equals 16 residues. A multiplex PCR was run with 60 Vbeta primers and 13 Jbeta primers. Sequencing used immunoSEQ multiplex PCR; TCRdb keeps in-frame clones, though not all of them. Among 75,000 to 90,000 clones, roughly 80% were seen once, and the ten largest hold about an eighth. The V and J genes are TRBV5-6 and TRBJ2-1, with a weak D call TRBD1 (8 bases). This TCR came from a human donor in good health. Source material: PBMCs. Here the CDR3 DNA reads TGTGCCAGCAGCTTGGGGGGGGGACAGGTTTACAATGAGCAGTTCTTC. Protein sequence: CASSLGGGQVYNEQFF.